This paragraph reports one T cell receptor beta chain. Clones were read by immunoSEQ multiplex PCR, and TCRdb kept only the in-frame ones, dropping some. Of more than 200,000 clones in the sample, 65% to 90% are singletons; the top ten hold approximately 1.5%. These data are taken from a study of blood T cell repertoires in COVID-19. The CDR3 runs 15 residues. The V gene's germline CDR1 is LGHDT and CDR2 YNNKEL (reference sequence). Between the trimmed V and J ends, which lost 0 bases and 8 bases, there was a span of 16 bases. The chain joins TRBV3-1 (or the pseudogene TRBV3-2) to TRBJ1-2; TRBD1 might be the D (6 bases). Sequences were obtained from peripheral blood. The TCR sequence derives from a woman aged 40 to 50 who had recovered from COVID-19. The CDR3 loop reads CASSQDFAGARGYTF. The DNA of the CDR3 is TGTGCCAGCAGCCAAGATTTCGCAGGGGCCAGGGGCTACACCTTC.